These T cell receptor beta chains were read from a single sample in a study of metastatic and nonmetastatic thyroid tumors. With MiXCR, TCRdb reprocessed the PCR reads. The top ten hold approximately 7% of the sample, which has under 40,000 clones, approximately 15% seen once. The sequenced sample was blood. Receptors were obtained from a female donor with papillary thyroid cancer or a benign thyroid nodule (not recorded which). Some clones in this sample may be carry-over from other donors' samples. Each CDR3 is given with its conserved first and last residue. The order of the fields is J gene, CDR3 length, V gene, D gene, clone size, CDR3 DNA, CDR3 protein. D genes are given only for firm matches. Some rows have no size entry. The others give once, few or many, or a class for an expanded clone.

J gene: TRBJ2-3; CDR3 length: 12; V gene: TRBV20-1; D gene: .; clone size: .; CDR3 DNA: TGCAGTTCTAGAGCAGACACACATACGCAGTATTTT; CDR3 protein: CSSRADTHTQYF
J gene: TRBJ1-2; CDR3 length: 16; V gene: TRBV7-2; D gene: TRBD1; clone size: many; CDR3 DNA: TGTGCCAGCAGCTTACGTGATTGGACAGGGGGTGAGGGCTACACCTTC; CDR3 protein: CASSLRDWTGGEGYTF
J gene: TRBJ2-7; CDR3 length: 17; V gene: TRBV11-1; D gene: TRBD1; clone size: many; CDR3 DNA: TGTGCCAGCAGCCAGACGCCGGGACAGGGGGCATCCTACGAGCAGTACTTC; CDR3 protein: CASSQTPGQGASYEQYF
J gene: TRBJ2-7; CDR3 length: 14; V gene: TRBV2; D gene: TRBD1; clone size: many; CDR3 DNA: TGTGCCAGCAGAGCCGGGACAGGGAGTTACGAGCAGTACTTC; CDR3 protein: CASRAGTGSYEQYF
J gene: TRBJ2-7; CDR3 length: 14; V gene: TRBV11-2; D gene: TRBD1; clone size: .; CDR3 DNA: TGTGCCAGCAGGATCCCGGGACAGGGGAAAGAGCAGTACTTC; CDR3 protein: CASRIPGQGKEQYF
J gene: TRBJ2-2; CDR3 length: 14; V gene: TRBV3-1; D gene: .; clone size: many; CDR3 DNA: TGTGCCAGCAGCCAAGGGCGAGGGGGCGGGGAGCTGTTTTTT; CDR3 protein: CASSQGRGGGELFF
J gene: TRBJ2-3; CDR3 length: 16; V gene: TRBV10-1; D gene: .; clone size: many; CDR3 DNA: TGCGCCAGCAGTGAGTCCTCGAATTCCAGGGCAGATACGCAGTATTTT; CDR3 protein: CASSESSNSRADTQYF
J gene: TRBJ2-2; CDR3 length: 18; V gene: TRBV6-2/TRBV6-3; D gene: .; clone size: .; CDR3 DNA: TGTGCCAGCAGTCAGACTCCGCTAGCCTTCGCGAACACCGGGGAGCTGTTTTTT; CDR3 protein: CASSQTPLAFANTGELFF
J gene: TRBJ1-5; CDR3 length: 16; V gene: TRBV28; D gene: .; clone size: .; CDR3 DNA: TGTGCCATCAGTTTATGCAGACAGCCCAGCAATCAGCCCCAGCATTTT; CDR3 protein: CAISLCRQPSNQPQHF
J gene: TRBJ2-7; CDR3 length: 15; V gene: TRBV20-1; D gene: .; clone size: .; CDR3 DNA: TGCAGTGCTAGGGGTAGCTGTAGTGGGGTCTACGAGCAGTACTTC; CDR3 protein: CSARGSCSGVYEQYF
J gene: TRBJ2-1; CDR3 length: 18; V gene: TRBV11-1; D gene: .; clone size: .; CDR3 DNA: TGTGCCAGCAGCCCCGGGGGCGGGTGGGGGCGCTCCTACAATGAGCAGTTCTTC; CDR3 protein: CASSPGGGWGRSYNEQFF
J gene: TRBJ1-5; CDR3 length: 13; V gene: TRBV7-9; D gene: .; clone size: many; CDR3 DNA: TGTGCCAGCAGCCGCCGAACAAATCAGCCCCAGCATTTT; CDR3 protein: CASSRRTNQPQHF
J gene: TRBJ2-3; CDR3 length: 16; V gene: TRBV20-1; D gene: .; clone size: few; CDR3 DNA: TGCAGACTAATAGCTGGACAGCTTCAAGCAGGAGATACGCAGTATTTT; CDR3 protein: CRLIAGQLQAGDTQYF
J gene: TRBJ2-7; CDR3 length: 14; V gene: TRBV10-1; D gene: .; clone size: .; CDR3 DNA: TGCGCCAGCAGTGATCAAGGACATCACTACGAGCAGTACTTC; CDR3 protein: CASSDQGHHYEQYF
J gene: TRBJ1-5; CDR3 length: 12; V gene: TRBV20-1; D gene: .; clone size: .; CDR3 DNA: TGCAGTGCCGAGGACCGCGGGCCGCCCCAGCATTTT; CDR3 protein: CSAEDRGPPQHF
J gene: TRBJ2-3; CDR3 length: 14; V gene: TRBV2; D gene: .; clone size: few; CDR3 DNA: TGTGCCAACAGTGAAGGATTTGTAACAGATACGCAGTATTTT; CDR3 protein: CANSEGFVTDTQYF
J gene: TRBJ2-2; CDR3 length: 17; V gene: TRBV5-1; D gene: TRBD2; clone size: many; CDR3 DNA: TGCGCCAGCAGCTTTTCGAGCGGGAGGACGAACACCGGGGAGCTGTTTTTT; CDR3 protein: CASSFSSGRTNTGELFF
J gene: TRBJ1-6; CDR3 length: 13; V gene: TRBV2; D gene: .; clone size: few; CDR3 DNA: TGTGCCAGCAGTGACGGGAACCTTTCACCCCTCCACTTT; CDR3 protein: CASSDGNLSPLHF
J gene: TRBJ1-1; CDR3 length: 13; V gene: TRBV7-8; D gene: TRBD1; clone size: medium-sized; CDR3 DNA: TGTGCCAGCAGCTTGTCAGGGGGGGCTGAAGCTTTCTTT; CDR3 protein: CASSLSGGAEAFF
J gene: TRBJ2-1; CDR3 length: 18; V gene: TRBV11-2; D gene: TRBD2; clone size: .; CDR3 DNA: TGTGCCAGCAGCTCGACGGGACTAGCGGTAATATCCTACAATGAGCAGTTCTTC; CDR3 protein: CASSSTGLAVISYNEQFF
J gene: TRBJ1-1; CDR3 length: 19; V gene: TRBV20-1; D gene: TRBD1; clone size: .; CDR3 DNA: TGCAGTGCTAGAGATGAAAAGCAACGGGACAGAGCACTGAACACTGAAGCTTTCTTT; CDR3 protein: CSARDEKQRDRALNTEAFF
J gene: TRBJ2-1; CDR3 length: 17; V gene: TRBV11-1; D gene: TRBD2; clone size: many; CDR3 DNA: TGTGCCAGCAGCTTACCTCTAGCGGGAGGCAGCGACAATGAGCGGTTCTTC; CDR3 protein: CASSLPLAGGSDNERFF
J gene: TRBJ1-2; CDR3 length: 15; V gene: TRBV28; D gene: TRBD1; clone size: many; CDR3 DNA: TGTGCCAGCAGTTTAACAGGGGGCGGTAACTATGGCTACACCTTC; CDR3 protein: CASSLTGGGNYGYTF
J gene: TRBJ2-5; CDR3 length: 16; V gene: TRBV5-4; D gene: TRBD1; clone size: .; CDR3 DNA: TGTGCCAGCAGCTTCCCGACAGGGGTTGGTCAAGAGACCCCCTACTTC; CDR3 protein: CASSFPTGVGQETPYF
J gene: TRBJ2-7; CDR3 length: 13; V gene: TRBV28; D gene: .; clone size: .; CDR3 DNA: TGTGCCAGCAGGAATACAGGGATCTCCGAGCAGTACTTC; CDR3 protein: CASRNTGISEQYF
J gene: TRBJ2-6; CDR3 length: 16; V gene: TRBV4-3; D gene: .; clone size: .; CDR3 DNA: TGCGCCAGCAGCCAGACACTGGGCTCTGGGGCCAACGTCCTGACTTTC; CDR3 protein: CASSQTLGSGANVLTF
J gene: TRBJ1-2; CDR3 length: 12; V gene: TRBV19; D gene: .; clone size: many; CDR3 DNA: TGTGCCAGTAGTAACGGGGTCTATGGCTACACCTTC; CDR3 protein: CASSNGVYGYTF
J gene: TRBJ2-1; CDR3 length: 16; V gene: TRBV20-1; D gene: .; clone size: many; CDR3 DNA: TGCAGTGCTAGAGTAATGGGAGAGGGACCGGGCAATGAGCAGTTCTTC; CDR3 protein: CSARVMGEGPGNEQFF
J gene: TRBJ2-5; CDR3 length: 13; V gene: TRBV11-3; D gene: .; clone size: many; CDR3 DNA: TGTGCCAGCAGCTTAGGCGGCGGGGAGACCCAGTACTTC; CDR3 protein: CASSLGGGETQYF
J gene: TRBJ2-7; CDR3 length: 15; V gene: TRBV14; D gene: .; clone size: many; CDR3 DNA: TGTGCCAGCAGCCGGAGCGGCGCAGTACCCTACGAGCAGTACTTC; CDR3 protein: CASSRSGAVPYEQYF
J gene: TRBJ2-3; CDR3 length: 16; V gene: TRBV20-1; D gene: .; clone size: .; CDR3 DNA: TGCAGTGCTAGAGATTCCCGTGATTTTGGCACAGATACGCAGTATTTT; CDR3 protein: CSARDSRDFGTDTQYF
J gene: TRBJ2-2; CDR3 length: 14; V gene: TRBV6-1; D gene: .; clone size: few; CDR3 DNA: TGTGCCAGCAGTCAGGGTGGGGGCCCCGGGGAGCTGTTTTTT; CDR3 protein: CASSQGGGPGELFF
J gene: TRBJ1-1; CDR3 length: 15; V gene: TRBV28; D gene: .; clone size: .; CDR3 DNA: TGTGCCAGCAGTTACAGGTGGCGCCGGGTCACTGAAGCTTTCTTT; CDR3 protein: CASSYRWRRVTEAFF
J gene: TRBJ1-1; CDR3 length: 13; V gene: TRBV6-1; D gene: TRBD1; clone size: few; CDR3 DNA: TGTGCCAGCAGGACAGGGAGCAACACTGAAGCTTTCTTT; CDR3 protein: CASRTGSNTEAFF
J gene: TRBJ2-7; CDR3 length: 16; V gene: TRBV6-1; D gene: TRBD2; clone size: few; CDR3 DNA: TGTGCCAGCAGTACCCGACTAGCGGGAGGACTCTACGAGCAGTACTTC; CDR3 protein: CASSTRLAGGLYEQYF
J gene: TRBJ1-1; CDR3 length: 16; V gene: TRBV6-6; D gene: .; clone size: few; CDR3 DNA: TGTGCCAGCAGTTACTCGGAAACGACTTTCCACACTGAAGCTTTCTTT; CDR3 protein: CASSYSETTFHTEAFF
J gene: TRBJ2-7; CDR3 length: 16; V gene: TRBV5-1; D gene: .; clone size: .; CDR3 DNA: TGCGCCAGCAGCTTGGCGGGTAGCGTGAGGGGGTACGAGCAGTACTTC; CDR3 protein: CASSLAGSVRGYEQYF
J gene: TRBJ1-5; CDR3 length: 15; V gene: TRBV28; D gene: .; clone size: many; CDR3 DNA: TGTGCCAGCAGTTTAGGCGTCCAGCTCAATCAGCCCCAGCATTTT; CDR3 protein: CASSLGVQLNQPQHF
J gene: TRBJ1-1; CDR3 length: 13; V gene: TRBV3-1; D gene: TRBD1; clone size: many; CDR3 DNA: TGTGCCAGCAGCCCCGGGACAGCCACTGAAGCTTTCTTT; CDR3 protein: CASSPGTATEAFF
J gene: TRBJ2-5; CDR3 length: 13; V gene: TRBV6-2/TRBV6-3; D gene: .; clone size: .; CDR3 DNA: TGTGCCAGCATCCGTCAGGGGCGTGAGACCCAGTACTTC; CDR3 protein: CASIRQGRETQYF
J gene: TRBJ2-1; CDR3 length: 12; V gene: TRBV29-1; D gene: .; clone size: few; CDR3 DNA: TGCAGCTCCCTACCCCCGGGGTGTGAGCAGTTCTTC; CDR3 protein: CSSLPPGCEQFF
J gene: TRBJ2-1; CDR3 length: 13; V gene: TRBV20-1; D gene: .; clone size: many; CDR3 DNA: TGCAGTGCTGCGGGGAGATCCTACAATGAGCAGTTCTTC; CDR3 protein: CSAAGRSYNEQFF
J gene: TRBJ1-2; CDR3 length: 15; V gene: TRBV5-1; D gene: .; clone size: .; CDR3 DNA: TGCGCCAGCAGCTTGGCCTTAAGGGACGGCGATGGCTACACCTTC; CDR3 protein: CASSLALRDGDGYTF
J gene: TRBJ2-5; CDR3 length: 14; V gene: TRBV28; D gene: .; clone size: many; CDR3 DNA: TGTGCCAGCAGCCGCGCCGGAGACCAAGAGACCCAGTACTTC; CDR3 protein: CASSRAGDQETQYF
J gene: TRBJ1-2; CDR3 length: 13; V gene: TRBV5-1; D gene: .; clone size: many; CDR3 DNA: TGCGCCAGCAGCTCCCGTGGGAGTTATGGCTACACCTTC; CDR3 protein: CASSSRGSYGYTF
J gene: TRBJ2-1; CDR3 length: 14; V gene: TRBV7-7; D gene: .; clone size: .; CDR3 DNA: TGTGCTAGCAGCTTAGGGACATCTAACGATGAGCAGTTCTTC; CDR3 protein: CASSLGTSNDEQFF
J gene: TRBJ2-5; CDR3 length: 12; V gene: TRBV7-8; D gene: .; clone size: many; CDR3 DNA: TGTGCCAGCAGCATCCTGGGAGAGACCCAGTACTTC; CDR3 protein: CASSILGETQYF